This is a list of T cell receptor beta chains from one sample in a study of T cell responses to AZD1222 COVID-19 vaccine. Sequenced by immunoSEQ multiplex PCR; TCRdb stores in-frame clones only, minus some. The repertoire holds 35,000 to 55,000 clones, with around 80% as singletons. Sequencing was performed on peripheral blood, taken 28 days after the second dose of the MenACWY control vaccine. Every receptor here comes from an adult who received the MenACWY meningococcal vaccine as a control. Each CDR3 is given with its conserved first and last residue. D genes are given only for firm matches. Clone size is stated in some rows and not others, as once, few, many or a class when expanded.

>NA|TRBJ2-5|few|TRBV7-9
CASSLETEETQYF
TGTGCCAGCAGCTTAGAGACAGAAGAGACCCAGTACTTC
>NA|TRBJ2-3|NA|TRBV5-6
CASSRGAGAADTQYF
TGTGCCAGCAGCCGGGGGGCGGGAGCGGCAGATACGCAGTATTTT
>TRBD1|TRBJ2-5|NA|TRBV5-1
CASSFGRGPETQYF
TGCGCCAGCAGCTTTGGCAGGGGGCCGGAGACCCAGTACTTC
>TRBD2|TRBJ2-1|NA|TRBV15
CATSRDGGTSGRISSYNEQFF
TGTGCCACCAGCAGAGATGGGGGGACTAGCGGGAGGATAAGCTCCTACAATGAGCAGTTCTTC
>TRBD1|TRBJ1-2|NA|TRBV28
CASSSHPTGQGLYGYTF
TGTGCCAGCAGTTCCCACCCTACGGGACAGGGACTTTATGGCTACACCTTC
>NA|TRBJ2-3|NA|TRBV19
CASSSRSNVYTQYF
TGTGCCAGTAGTTCACGGAGTAACGTGTATACGCAGTATTTT
>TRBD1|TRBJ1-1|NA|TRBV2
CASSSWTGAFF
TGTGCCAGCAGTTCTTGGACAGGAGCTTTCTTT
>TRBD1|TRBJ2-2|NA|TRBV24-1
CATSSTGTANTGELFF
TGTGCCACCAGTTCTACCGGGACAGCGAACACCGGGGAGCTGTTTTTT
>NA|TRBJ1-1|NA|TRBV25-1
CASSVYAEAFF
TGTGCCAGCAGTGTTTACGCTGAAGCTTTCTTT
>NA|TRBJ1-1|NA|TRBV2
CASTVQGTNTEAFF
TGTGCCAGCACCGTACAGGGCACGAACACTGAAGCTTTCTTT
>NA|TRBJ1-1|NA|TRBV23-1
CASNNSRELNTEAFF
TGCGCCAGCAATAACTCCCGTGAATTGAACACTGAAGCTTTCTTT
>NA|TRBJ2-1|NA|TRBV6-2/TRBV6-3
CASSSTMLNNEQFF
TGTGCCAGCAGTTCCACGATGTTGAACAATGAGCAGTTCTTC
>NA|TRBJ1-1|few|TRBV5-4
CAMGRGQTNTEAFF
TGTGCCATGGGGAGAGGGCAGACGAACACTGAAGCTTTCTTT
>NA|TRBJ2-3|NA|TRBV21-1
CASIILGSSSTDTQYF
TGTGCCAGCATAATTTTAGGGAGTTCAAGCACAGATACGCAGTATTTT
>TRBD2|TRBJ2-2|NA|TRBV2
CASSASGGNTGELFF
TGTGCCAGCAGTGCTAGCGGGGGGAACACCGGGGAGCTGTTTTTT
>TRBD1|TRBJ1-6|NA|TRBV19
CASSSQDRAYNSPLHF
TGTGCCAGTAGTTCGCAGGACAGGGCCTATAATTCACCCCTCCACTTT
>TRBD1|TRBJ2-3|NA|TRBV5-4
CASSRPGTGRDTQYF
TGTGCCAGCAGCAGGCCCGGGACAGGGCGGGATACGCAGTATTTT
>NA|TRBJ1-1|once|TRBV28
CASSPASATVNTEAFF
TGTGCCAGCAGCCCTGCGAGTGCGACAGTGAACACTGAAGCTTTCTTT
>NA|TRBJ1-1|NA|TRBV21-1
CASSPLAEAFF
TGTGCCAGCAGCCCCCTGGCTGAAGCTTTCTTT
>NA|TRBJ2-6|NA|TRBV3-1/TRBV3-2
CASSLGILGRSGANVLTF
TGTGCCAGCAGCCTCGGGATCCTTGGCCGCTCTGGGGCCAACGTCCTGACTTTC
>TRBD2|TRBJ2-1|NA|TRBV6-5
CASSYSPSGSVEQFF
TGTGCCAGCAGTTACTCGCCTAGCGGGAGTGTTGAGCAGTTCTTC
>NA|TRBJ1-5|NA|TRBV19
CASGSLGSGNQPQHF
TGTGCCAGTGGGTCCCTTGGGTCGGGCAATCAGCCCCAGCATTTT
>NA|TRBJ1-2|NA|TRBV30
CAWSGDYGYTF
TGTGCCTGGAGTGGGGACTATGGCTACACCTTC
>NA|TRBJ1-2|NA|TRBV6-1
CASSDRPYGYTF
TGTGCCAGCAGTGACAGGCCCTATGGCTACACCTTC
>NA|TRBJ2-3|few|TRBV3-1/TRBV3-2
CASSQEQAKSVTQYF
TGTGCCAGCAGCCAAGAGCAGGCCAAGTCGGTGACGCAGTATTTT
>TRBD2|TRBJ2-7|NA|TRBV2
CASSEGSGNSYEQYF
TGTGCCAGCAGTGAGGGTAGCGGGAACTCCTACGAGCAGTACTTC
>NA|TRBJ1-5|once|TRBV5-5
CASSLGWGHQPQHF
TGTGCCAGCAGCTTGGGGTGGGGACATCAGCCCCAGCATTTT
>NA|TRBJ1-6|NA|TRBV28
CASTPGRVGSPLHF
TGTGCCAGCACCCCCGGACGGGTCGGGTCACCCCTCCACTTT
>TRBD2|TRBJ2-2|NA|TRBV4-1
CASRREGLAGGNTGELFF
TGCGCCAGCAGACGCGAGGGCCTAGCGGGGGGGAACACCGGGGAGCTGTTTTTT
>NA|TRBJ2-4|NA|TRBV7-9
CASSSWDLGGKNIQYF
TGTGCCAGCAGCTCCTGGGACTTGGGTGGGAAAAACATTCAGTACTTC
>NA|TRBJ1-1|NA|TRBV11-1
CASSPQGSLNTEAFF
TGTGCCAGCAGCCCACAGGGATCCCTGAACACTGAAGCTTTCTTT
>NA|TRBJ2-7|NA|TRBV7-9
CASSLVSYEQYF
TGTGCCAGCAGCTTAGTCTCCTACGAGCAGTACTTC
>NA|TRBJ1-1|NA|TRBV6-4
CATSTSAPEAFF
TGTGCCACCTCAACGTCGGCACCTGAAGCTTTCTTT
>NA|TRBJ2-7|NA|TRBV6-5
CASSFLPLGNEQYF
TGTGCCAGCAGTTTCCTGCCCCTCGGGAACGAGCAGTACTTC
>TRBD2|TRBJ2-2|NA|TRBV11-3
CASSPLGGTANTGELFF
TGTGCCAGCAGCCCACTGGGGGGGACGGCGAACACCGGGGAGCTGTTTTTT
>NA|TRBJ1-2|NA|TRBV12-5
CASGLNLEYTF
TGTGCTAGTGGTTTGAACCTCGAGTACACCTTC
>NA|TRBJ1-3|NA|TRBV9
CASSFTGTSAESGGNTIYF
TGTGCCAGCAGCTTTACCGGGACAAGCGCTGAGTCTGGAGGAAACACCATATATTTT
>NA|TRBJ1-2|NA|TRBV27
CASSLNSLFYGYTF
TGTGCCAGCAGTTTAAACAGCCTCTTCTATGGCTACACCTTC
>TRBD1|TRBJ1-1|NA|TRBV10-3
CAISDPFRQGDGTGTEAFF
TGTGCCATCAGTGACCCCTTTAGACAGGGGGATGGTACTGGCACTGAAGCTTTCTTT
>TRBD2|TRBJ2-2|NA|TRBV5-1
CASSSQREVRIGELFF
TGCGCCAGCAGCTCCCAGCGGGAGGTTCGTATCGGGGAGCTGTTTTTT
>NA|TRBJ1-2|few|TRBV30
CAWSPLRGGGYTF
TGTGCCTGGAGCCCGTTAAGAGGAGGCGGCTACACCTTC
>NA|TRBJ1-2|NA|TRBV6-5
CASSPTDLDYGYTF
TGTGCCAGCAGCCCAACCGACTTAGACTATGGCTACACCTTC
>NA|TRBJ2-5|NA|TRBV5-1
CASSSAKVASAETQYF
TGCGCCAGCAGCTCCGCGAAAGTGGCTAGTGCTGAGACCCAGTACTTC
>NA|TRBJ1-1|NA|TRBV13
CASSSRDGGTEAFF
TGTGCCAGCAGCTCCCGGGACGGCGGGACTGAAGCTTTCTTT
>NA|TRBJ2-3|NA|TRBV24-1
CAPENSRKSSTDTQYF
TGTGCCCCAGAGAACTCCCGCAAGTCTAGCACAGATACGCAGTATTTT
>NA|TRBJ2-5|NA|TRBV30
CAWTRGLPQETQYF
TGTGCCTGGACAAGGGGACTCCCCCAAGAGACCCAGTACTTC
>NA|TRBJ2-1|NA|TRBV4-2
CASSHGSMNNEQFF
TGTGCCAGCAGCCACGGGTCCATGAACAATGAGCAGTTCTTC
>NA|TRBJ1-5|NA|TRBV2
CASSAPAGPSSEQPQHF
TGTGCCAGCAGTGCCCCTGCTGGCCCGAGCTCAGAACAGCCCCAGCATTTT
>NA|TRBJ2-7|NA|TRBV18
CASSPPGSYEQYF
TGTGCCAGCTCACCCCCCGGGAGCTACGAGCAGTACTTC
>TRBD2|TRBJ2-7|NA|TRBV28
CASRTISGSYEQYF
TGTGCCAGCAGAACAATTAGCGGGAGTTACGAGCAGTACTTC
>NA|TRBJ1-1|NA|TRBV3-1/TRBV3-2
CASSQGGNTEAFF
TGTGCCAGCAGCCAGGGCGGGAACACTGAAGCTTTCTTT
>NA|TRBJ2-2|NA|TRBV13
CASSTQTGTGELFF
TGTGCCAGCAGCACCCAGACAGGTACCGGGGAGCTGTTTTTT
>NA|TRBJ1-6|NA|TRBV6-6
CASTQNSYNSPLHF
TGTGCCAGCACCCAGAACTCCTATAATTCACCCCTCCACTTT
>NA|TRBJ1-1|NA|TRBV30
CAWSGEVTEAFF
TGTGCCTGGAGTGGGGAGGTCACTGAAGCTTTCTTT